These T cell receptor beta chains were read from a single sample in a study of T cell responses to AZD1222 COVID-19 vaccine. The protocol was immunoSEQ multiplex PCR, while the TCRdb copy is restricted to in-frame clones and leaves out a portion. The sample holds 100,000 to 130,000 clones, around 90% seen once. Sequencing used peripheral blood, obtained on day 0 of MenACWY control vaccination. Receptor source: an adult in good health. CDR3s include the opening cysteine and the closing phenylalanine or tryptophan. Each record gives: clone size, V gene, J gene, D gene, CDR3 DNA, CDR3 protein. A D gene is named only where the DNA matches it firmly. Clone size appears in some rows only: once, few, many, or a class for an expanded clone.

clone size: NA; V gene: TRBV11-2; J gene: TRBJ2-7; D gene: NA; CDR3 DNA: TGTGCCAGCAGCTTAGGCAGGGGAGGCTACGAGCAGTACTTC; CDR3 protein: CASSLGRGGYEQYF
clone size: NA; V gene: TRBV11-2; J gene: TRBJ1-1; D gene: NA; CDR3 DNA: TGTGCCAGCACCTCCCGGGGGAGCACTGAAGCTTTCTTT; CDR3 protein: CASTSRGSTEAFF
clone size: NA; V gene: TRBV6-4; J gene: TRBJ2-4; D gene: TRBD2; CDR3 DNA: TGTGCCAGCAGTGCCAATACTAGCGGGATAGCCAAAAACATTCAGTACTTC; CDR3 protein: CASSANTSGIAKNIQYF
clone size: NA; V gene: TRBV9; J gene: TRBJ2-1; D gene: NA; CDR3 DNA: TGTGCCAGCAGCGTAGGAGGGGGGGCCTCCAATGAGCAGTTCTTC; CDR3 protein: CASSVGGGASNEQFF
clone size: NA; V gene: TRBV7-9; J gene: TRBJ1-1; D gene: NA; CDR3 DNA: TGTGCCAGCAGCTTGTCACAGACCACTGAAGCTTTCTTT; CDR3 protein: CASSLSQTTEAFF
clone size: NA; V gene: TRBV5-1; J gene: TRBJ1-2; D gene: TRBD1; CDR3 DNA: TGCGCCAGCAGCTTGGAGGGGGCGGATGGCTACACCTTC; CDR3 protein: CASSLEGADGYTF
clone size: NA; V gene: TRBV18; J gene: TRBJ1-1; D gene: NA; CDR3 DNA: TGTGCCAGCTCACCAAAAATGGGGGCGGACACTGAAGCTTTCTTT; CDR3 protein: CASSPKMGADTEAFF
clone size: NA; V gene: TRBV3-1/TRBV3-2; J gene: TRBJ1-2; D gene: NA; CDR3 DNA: TGTGCCAGCAGCCAATCACGAGGCTACACCTTC; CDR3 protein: CASSQSRGYTF
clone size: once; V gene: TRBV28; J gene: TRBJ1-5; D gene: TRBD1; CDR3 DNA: TGTGCCAGCAGTTTATACCTCGGACAGGGTGGTGATCAGCCCCAGCATTTT; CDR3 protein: CASSLYLGQGGDQPQHF
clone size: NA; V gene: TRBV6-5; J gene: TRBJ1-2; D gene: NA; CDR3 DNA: TGTGCCAGCAGCAGCAGGGAAGTCTATGGCTACACCTTC; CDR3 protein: CASSSREVYGYTF
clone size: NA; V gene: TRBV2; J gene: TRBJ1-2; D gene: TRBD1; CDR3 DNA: TGTGCCAGCGCAAGGGACAGCTATGGCTACACCTTC; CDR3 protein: CASARDSYGYTF
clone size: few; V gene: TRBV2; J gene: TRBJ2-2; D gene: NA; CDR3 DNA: TGTGCCAGCAGTGCTCTAGCGAACACCGGGGAGCTGTTTTTT; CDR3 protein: CASSALANTGELFF
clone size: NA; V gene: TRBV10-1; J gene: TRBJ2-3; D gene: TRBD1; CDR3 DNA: TGCGCCAGCAGCGAGGGACAGGACCCAGATACGCAGTATTTT; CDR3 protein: CASSEGQDPDTQYF
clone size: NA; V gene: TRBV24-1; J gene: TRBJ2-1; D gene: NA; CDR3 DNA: TGTGCCACCAGTTCGTCGGGCAATGAGCAGTTCTTC; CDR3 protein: CATSSSGNEQFF
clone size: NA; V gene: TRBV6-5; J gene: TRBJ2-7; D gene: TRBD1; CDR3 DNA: TGTGCCAGCACCGACAGGGGCTACGAGCAGTACTTC; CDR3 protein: CASTDRGYEQYF
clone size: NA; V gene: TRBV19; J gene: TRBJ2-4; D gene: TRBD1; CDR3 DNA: TGTGCCAGTAGTATTTCGACCACAGGGGTGAACTTC; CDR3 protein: CASSISTTGVNF
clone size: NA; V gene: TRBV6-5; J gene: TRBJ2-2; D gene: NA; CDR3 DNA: TGTGCCAGCAGTTACCGGGCTACCGGGGAGCTGTTTTTT; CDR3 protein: CASSYRATGELFF
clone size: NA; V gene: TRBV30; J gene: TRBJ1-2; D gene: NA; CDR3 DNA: TGTGCCTGGAACCTTGGATGGGATGGCTACACCTTC; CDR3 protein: CAWNLGWDGYTF
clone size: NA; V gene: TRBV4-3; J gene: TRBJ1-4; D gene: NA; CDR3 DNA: TGCGCCAGCAGCCAAGATACAACAGCCATTAATGAAAAACTGTTTTTT; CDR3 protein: CASSQDTTAINEKLFF
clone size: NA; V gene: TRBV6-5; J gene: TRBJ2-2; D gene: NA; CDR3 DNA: TGTGCCAGCAGATGGGGTGCGAACACCGGGGAGCTGTTTTTT; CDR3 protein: CASRWGANTGELFF
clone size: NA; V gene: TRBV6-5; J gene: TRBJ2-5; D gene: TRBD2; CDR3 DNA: TGTGCCAGCAGCAGACTAGCGGGGCTACAAGAGACCCAGTACTTC; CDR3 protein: CASSRLAGLQETQYF
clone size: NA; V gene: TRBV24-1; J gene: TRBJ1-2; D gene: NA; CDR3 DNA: TGTGCCACCAGTGGCGGTCTATACTATGGCTACACCTTC; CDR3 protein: CATSGGLYYGYTF
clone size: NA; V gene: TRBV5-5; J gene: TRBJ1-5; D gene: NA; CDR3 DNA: TGTGCCAGCAGCTTGGACCAGGGGTTCAATCAGCCCCAGCATTTT; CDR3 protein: CASSLDQGFNQPQHF
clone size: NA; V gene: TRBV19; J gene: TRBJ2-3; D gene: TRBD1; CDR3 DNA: TGTGCCAGTAGCACAGGGGGCGGCACAGATACGCAGTATTTT; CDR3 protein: CASSTGGGTDTQYF
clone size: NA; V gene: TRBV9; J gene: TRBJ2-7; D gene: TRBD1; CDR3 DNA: TGTGCCAGCAGCGTAGCGGGGACAGGGATCTACGAGCAGTACTTC; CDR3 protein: CASSVAGTGIYEQYF
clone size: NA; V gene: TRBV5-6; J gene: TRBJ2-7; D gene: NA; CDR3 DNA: TGTGCCAGCAGCTTGGAGGGGGGCCGCGAGCAGTACTTC; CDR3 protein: CASSLEGGREQYF
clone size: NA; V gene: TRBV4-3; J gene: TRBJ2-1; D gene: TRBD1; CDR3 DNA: TGCGCCAGCAGCCAAGAGTCCGGGACAGAGTACAATGAGCAGTTCTTC; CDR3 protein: CASSQESGTEYNEQFF
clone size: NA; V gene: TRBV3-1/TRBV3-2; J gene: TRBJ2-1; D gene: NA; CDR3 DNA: TGTGCCAGCAGCCAAGAAGGCCGGCGGCGGCAGTTCTTC; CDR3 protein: CASSQEGRRRQFF
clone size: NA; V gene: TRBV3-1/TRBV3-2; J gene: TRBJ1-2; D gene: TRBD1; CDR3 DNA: TGTGCCAGCAGCCGGGGACAGGACGGCTATGGCTACACCTTC; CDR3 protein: CASSRGQDGYGYTF
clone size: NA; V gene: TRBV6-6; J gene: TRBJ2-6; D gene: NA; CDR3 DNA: TGTGCCAGCAGTCTCCGACAGTCTGGGGCCAACGTCCTGACTTTC; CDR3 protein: CASSLRQSGANVLTF
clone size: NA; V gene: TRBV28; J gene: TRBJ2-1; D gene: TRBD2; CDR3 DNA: TGTGCCAGCAGTAGTAGCGGGGGGCTCAATGAGCAGTTCTTC; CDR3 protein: CASSSSGGLNEQFF
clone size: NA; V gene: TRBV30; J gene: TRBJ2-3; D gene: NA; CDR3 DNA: TGTGCCTGGAGTCCCGCAGATACGCAGTATTTT; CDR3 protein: CAWSPADTQYF
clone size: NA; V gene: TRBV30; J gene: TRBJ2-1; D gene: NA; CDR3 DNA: TGTGCCTGGAGTGAGACGACAGGCGATGAGCAGTTCTTC; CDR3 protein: CAWSETTGDEQFF
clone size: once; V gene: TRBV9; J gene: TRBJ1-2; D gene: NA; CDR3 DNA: TGTGCCAGCAGCGTAGACTCTTCACAGGAGGGCTACACCTTC; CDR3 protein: CASSVDSSQEGYTF
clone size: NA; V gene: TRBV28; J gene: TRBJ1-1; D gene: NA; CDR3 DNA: TGTGCCAGCAGTTTACAGCAGAACACTGAAGCTTTCTTT; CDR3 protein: CASSLQQNTEAFF
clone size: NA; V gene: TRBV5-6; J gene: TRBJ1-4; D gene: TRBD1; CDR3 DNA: TGTGCCAGCAGCTTGGGGACCAGGGGGTATTCAAGGTTTAATGAAAAACTGTTTTTT; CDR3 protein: CASSLGTRGYSRFNEKLFF
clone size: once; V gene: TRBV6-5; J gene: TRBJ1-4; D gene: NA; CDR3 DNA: TGTGCCAGCAGTTACTCGTCGACAGTAATTAATGAAAAACTGTTTTTT; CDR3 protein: CASSYSSTVINEKLFF
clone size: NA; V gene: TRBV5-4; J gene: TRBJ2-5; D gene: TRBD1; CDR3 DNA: TGTGCCAGCAGCTTGATCGGGACAGGGGAAGAGACCCAGTACTTC; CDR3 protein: CASSLIGTGEETQYF
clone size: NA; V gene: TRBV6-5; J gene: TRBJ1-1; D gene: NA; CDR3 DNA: TGTGCCAGCAGTCCGACTTACAGGGTAGACACTGAAGCTTTCTTT; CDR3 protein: CASSPTYRVDTEAFF
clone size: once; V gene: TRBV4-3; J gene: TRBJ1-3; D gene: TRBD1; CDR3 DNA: TGCGCCAGCAGCCAAGCTGGGACAGGGGGCGTCGGAAACACCATATATTTT; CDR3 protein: CASSQAGTGGVGNTIYF
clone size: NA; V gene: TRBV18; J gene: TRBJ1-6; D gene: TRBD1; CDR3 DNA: TGTGCCAGCTCACCTACGGGACAGGGGGATTCCTATAATTCACCCCTCCACTTT; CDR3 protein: CASSPTGQGDSYNSPLHF
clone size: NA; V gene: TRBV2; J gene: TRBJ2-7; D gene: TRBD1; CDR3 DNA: TGTGCCAGCAGCGGCCCGGGACAGGGGGCAGGCGAGCAGTACTTC; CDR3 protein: CASSGPGQGAGEQYF
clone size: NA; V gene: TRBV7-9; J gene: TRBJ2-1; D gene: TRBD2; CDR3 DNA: TGTGCCAGCAGCTGGTGGGGGGGTTTCGATGAGCAGTTCTTC; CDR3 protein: CASSWWGGFDEQFF
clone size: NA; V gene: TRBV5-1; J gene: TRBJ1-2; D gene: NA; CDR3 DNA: TGCGCCAGCAGCTTGGAAGGGACGGCCTATGGCTACACCTTC; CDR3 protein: CASSLEGTAYGYTF
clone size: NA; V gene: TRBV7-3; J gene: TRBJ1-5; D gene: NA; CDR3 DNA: TGTGCCAGCAGCTTAAGTTCGGATCAGCCCCAGCATTTT; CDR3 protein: CASSLSSDQPQHF
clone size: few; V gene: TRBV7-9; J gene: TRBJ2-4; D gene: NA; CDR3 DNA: TGTGCCAGCAGCTTAGTTGGTGGGGCCCCCAAAAACATTCAGTACTTC; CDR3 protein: CASSLVGGAPKNIQYF
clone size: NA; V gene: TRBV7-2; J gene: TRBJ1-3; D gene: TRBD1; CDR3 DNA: TGTGCCAGCAGCTTCACAGGGGGCTCTGGAAACACCATATATTTT; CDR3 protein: CASSFTGGSGNTIYF
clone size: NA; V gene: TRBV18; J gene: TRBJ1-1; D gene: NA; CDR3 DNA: TGTGCCAGCTCCGCCGGGACCATAACTGAAGCTTTCTTT; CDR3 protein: CASSAGTITEAFF
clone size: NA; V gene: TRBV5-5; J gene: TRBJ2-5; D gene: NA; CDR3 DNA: TGTGCCAGCAGCTTTGACAGGCAAGAGACCCAGTACTTC; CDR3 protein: CASSFDRQETQYF
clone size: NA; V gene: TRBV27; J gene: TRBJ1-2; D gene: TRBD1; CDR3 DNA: TGTGCCAGCAGTTTAGGGACAGATTACTATGGCTACACCTTC; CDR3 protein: CASSLGTDYYGYTF